This T cell receptor (beta chain) derives from a study of T cell changes during pregnancy in multiple sclerosis. Per the germline V gene, CDR1 is KGHSH and CDR2 is LQKENI. CDR3 length: 18 amino acids. V dropped 3 bases and J dropped 1; count of bases not matched to a gene: 13. The data were produced by immunoSEQ multiplex PCR, yet TCRdb's version contains in-frame clones alone and is incomplete. The top ten clones hold around 0.52% of a sample with approximately 39,000 clones, 90% of them seen once. This rearrangement joins TRBV18 to TRBJ1-1, with 8 positions matching TRBD1. The sequence was obtained from a female donor with multiple sclerosis, enrolled in a pregnancy study. The sequenced sample was CD4+ T cells from peripheral blood mononuclear cells, obtained in the second trimester of pregnancy. The CDR3 here is CASSPSYQGARGNTEAFF. The DNA of the CDR3 is TGTGCCAGCTCACCCTCCTACCAGGGGGCGCGTGGGAACACTGAAGCTTTCTTT.